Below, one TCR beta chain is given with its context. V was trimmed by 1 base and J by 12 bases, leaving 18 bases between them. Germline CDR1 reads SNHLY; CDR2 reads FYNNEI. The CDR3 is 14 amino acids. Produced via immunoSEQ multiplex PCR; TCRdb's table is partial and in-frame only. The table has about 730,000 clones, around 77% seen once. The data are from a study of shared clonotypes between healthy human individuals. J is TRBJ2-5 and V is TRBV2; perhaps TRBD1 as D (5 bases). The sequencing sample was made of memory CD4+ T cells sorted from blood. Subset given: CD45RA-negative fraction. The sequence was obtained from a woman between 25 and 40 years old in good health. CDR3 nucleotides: TGTGCCAGCAGTGAAGGCCCTCCTACAGGACCCAAGTACTTC. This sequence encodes CASSEGPPTGPKYF.